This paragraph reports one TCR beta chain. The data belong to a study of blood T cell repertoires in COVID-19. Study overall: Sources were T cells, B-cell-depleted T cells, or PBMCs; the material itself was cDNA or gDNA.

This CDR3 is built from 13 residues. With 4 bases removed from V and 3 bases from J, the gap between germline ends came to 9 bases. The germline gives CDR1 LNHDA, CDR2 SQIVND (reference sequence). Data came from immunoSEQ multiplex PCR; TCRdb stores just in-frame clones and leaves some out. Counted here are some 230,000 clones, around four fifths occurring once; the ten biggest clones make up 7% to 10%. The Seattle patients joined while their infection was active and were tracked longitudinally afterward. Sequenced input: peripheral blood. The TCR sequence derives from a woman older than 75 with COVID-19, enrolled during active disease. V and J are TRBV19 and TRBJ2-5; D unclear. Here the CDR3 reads CASSNPPKETQYF. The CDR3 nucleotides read TGTGCCAGTAGTAATCCCCCTAAAGAGACCCAGTACTTC.